This entry lists 4 T cell receptor beta chains sequenced from one sample in a study of shared clonotypes between healthy human individuals. Assay used: immunoSEQ multiplex PCR; TCRdb lists only in-frame clones, some missing. The sample lists about 660,000 clones; approximately 79% were seen once. Sequenced sample: memory CD4+ T cells sorted from blood. The subset was: CD45RA-negative fraction. These receptors were obtained from a woman aged 25 to 39 in good health.

The V gene is TRBV5-1, the J gene TRBJ2-6; weak D call: TRBD1 (6 bases). CDR1 SGHRS and CDR2 YFSETQ come from the germline V gene. The CDR3 spans 17 residues. V was trimmed by 4 bases and J by 2 bases, leaving 16 bases between them. CDR3 loop: CASSLSRGDAGANVLTF. The DNA for the CDR3 is TGCGCCAGCAGCCTCAGCAGGGGAGACGCTGGGGCCAACGTCCTGACTTTC.

The rearrangement uses TRBV5-1 and TRBJ2-1; D is unresolved. Trimming stripped 4 bases from V and 0 bases from J, with 14 bases between. Germline assignment: CDR1 SGHRS and CDR2 YFSETQ. The CDR3 sequence is 16 residues long. The CDR3: CASSPTPVLSYNEQFF. The DNA for the CDR3 is TGCGCCAGCAGCCCCACCCCGGTACTCTCCTACAATGAGCAGTTCTTC.

CDR3 residues: CASSESSNTDTQYF. The DNA for the CDR3 is TGTGCCAGCAGTGAATCTAGCAACACAGATACGCAGTATTTT. The gene calls are TRBV25-1 and TRBJ2-3, with D possibly TRBD2 on 5 matching bases. Germline loops: CDR1 MGHDK, CDR2 SYGVNS. Between the trimmed V and J ends, which lost 1 base and 2 bases, there was a span of 7 bases. This CDR3 contains 14 residues. Full variable domain (outside the CDR3, taken from reference TRBV25-1 and TRBJ2-3): EADIYQTPRYLVIGTGKKITLECSQTMGHDKMYWYQQDPGMELHLIHYSYGVNSTEKGDLSSESTVSRIRTEHFPLTLESARPSHTSQYLCASSESSNTDTQYFGPGTRLTVL.

Regarding this clone: The same CDR3 can be traced to other DNA sequences in this sample. The V and J genes are TRBV7-9 and TRBJ2-1; D remains ambiguous. CDR3 size: 13 residues. Per the germline V gene, CDR1 is SEHNR and CDR2 is FQNEAQ (reference sequence). V was clipped by 1 base and J by 5 bases, with 6 bases between them. CDR3 amino acids: CASSLGANNEQFF. Written as DNA, the CDR3 is TGTGCCAGCAGCTTAGGCGCAAACAATGAGCAGTTCTTC.